These T cell receptor beta chains were read from a single sample in a study of human T cells and chemical hapten exposure. MiXCR was run by TCRdb on the RACE reads, yielding one entry per CDR3 protein. The repertoire has fewer than 500,000 distinct CDR3 sequences, 4.8% of them found once; the top ten carry approximately 2.1%. The material sequenced was whole blood, taken in connection with sensitization to the hapten diphenylcyclopropenone (DPC). All receptors derive from a woman aged 45-59 years with alopecia areata. Some clones in this sample may be carry-over from other donors' samples. Both conserved end residues are part of each CDR3. D genes are given only for firm matches. The size entry is marked missing in some rows and otherwise reads once, few, many or a size class.

cdr3_aa: CASSRGRAIRTDTQYF
cdr3_nt: TGTGCCAGCAGTCGAGGACGGGCGATTAGAACAGATACGCAGTATTTT
clone_size: many
d_call: .
v_call: TRBV3-1
j_call: TRBJ2-3

cdr3_aa: CASSQKPSGELFF
cdr3_nt: TGTGCCAGCAGTCAAAAACCATCCGGGGAGCTGTTTTTT
clone_size: many
d_call: .
v_call: TRBV6-4
j_call: TRBJ2-2

cdr3_aa: CASGRGGFGTEAFF
cdr3_nt: TGTGCCAGCGGGCGTGGGGGCTTCGGCACTGAAGCTTTCTTT
clone_size: .
d_call: .
v_call: TRBV13
j_call: TRBJ1-1

cdr3_aa: CASSAGRRGEQYF
cdr3_nt: TGTGCCAGCAGCGCGGGCCGGCGGGGCGAGCAGTACTTC
clone_size: .
d_call: .
v_call: TRBV11-2
j_call: TRBJ2-7

cdr3_aa: CASSTTGAYNSPLHF
cdr3_nt: TGTGCCAGCAGCACAACAGGGGCCTATAATTCACCCCTCCACTTT
clone_size: many
d_call: TRBD1
v_call: TRBV7-2
j_call: TRBJ1-6

cdr3_aa: CASSPNYGGSSGNTIYF
cdr3_nt: TGTGCCAGCAGTCCCAACTACGGGGGGAGCTCTGGAAACACCATATATTTT
clone_size: few
d_call: .
v_call: TRBV28
j_call: TRBJ1-3

cdr3_aa: CASSARDGSHYGYTF
cdr3_nt: TGTGCCAGCAGTGCGAGGGACGGAAGCCACTATGGCTACACCTTC
clone_size: many
d_call: .
v_call: TRBV12-3/TRBV12-4
j_call: TRBJ1-2

cdr3_aa: CSASPTVSSYEQYF
cdr3_nt: TGCAGTGCTTCCCCGACGGTTAGCTCCTACGAGCAGTACTTC
clone_size: .
d_call: .
v_call: TRBV20-1
j_call: TRBJ2-7

cdr3_aa: CASTGRGPGETQYF
cdr3_nt: TGTGCCAGCACCGGAAGGGGGCCCGGAGAGACCCAGTACTTC
clone_size: many
d_call: TRBD1
v_call: TRBV11-2
j_call: TRBJ2-5

cdr3_aa: CASSQTGISYEQYF
cdr3_nt: TGTGCCAGTAGTCAGACCGGGATCTCCTACGAGCAGTACTTC
clone_size: many
d_call: .
v_call: TRBV19
j_call: TRBJ2-7

cdr3_aa: CASTPDGSYGYTF
cdr3_nt: TGTGCCAGCACTCCGGACGGTTCCTATGGCTACACCTTC
clone_size: many
d_call: .
v_call: TRBV6-6
j_call: TRBJ1-2

cdr3_aa: CASSLALGAGNTEAFF
cdr3_nt: TGCGCCAGCAGCTTGGCCCTGGGGGCAGGGAACACTGAAGCTTTCTTT
clone_size: .
d_call: .
v_call: TRBV5-1
j_call: TRBJ1-1

cdr3_aa: CASSLAAAGPQPQHF
cdr3_nt: TGTGCCAGCAGCTTGGCCGCGGCAGGGCCTCAGCCCCAGCATTTT
clone_size: many
d_call: .
v_call: TRBV5-6
j_call: TRBJ1-5

cdr3_aa: CASSYGGHTEAFF
cdr3_nt: TGTGCCAGCAGCTACGGAGGGCACACTGAAGCTTTCTTT
clone_size: .
d_call: .
v_call: TRBV3-1
j_call: TRBJ1-1

cdr3_aa: CASSQGPGQGAYEQYF
cdr3_nt: TGCGCCAGCAGTCAAGGTCCGGGACAGGGAGCCTACGAGCAGTACTTC
clone_size: .
d_call: TRBD1
v_call: TRBV10-1
j_call: TRBJ2-7

cdr3_aa: CASSQDGRGGNTGELFF
cdr3_nt: TGCGCCAGCAGCCAAGACGGCAGGGGAGGGAACACCGGGGAGCTGTTTTTT
clone_size: .
d_call: .
v_call: TRBV4-3
j_call: TRBJ2-2

cdr3_aa: CASSQGLKPLHF
cdr3_nt: TGTGCCAGCAGCCAAGGTTTAAAACCCCTCCACTTT
clone_size: many
d_call: .
v_call: TRBV4-2
j_call: TRBJ1-6

cdr3_aa: CASSLAPDSSGNTIYF
cdr3_nt: TGCGCCAGCAGCTTGGCCCCAGACAGCTCTGGAAACACCATATATTTT
clone_size: many
d_call: .
v_call: TRBV5-1
j_call: TRBJ1-3

cdr3_aa: CASSKRDREYTEAFF
cdr3_nt: TGTGCCAGCAGTAAACGGGACAGGGAGTACACTGAAGCTTTCTTT
clone_size: once
d_call: TRBD1
v_call: TRBV28
j_call: TRBJ1-1

cdr3_aa: CASSFREKIYEQYF
cdr3_nt: TGCGCCAGCAGCTTTAGGGAAAAGATCTACGAGCAGTACTTC
clone_size: .
d_call: .
v_call: TRBV5-1
j_call: TRBJ2-7

cdr3_aa: CASSLGHYATNEKLFF
cdr3_nt: TGTGCCAGCAGCCTGGGACACTACGCAACTAATGAAAAACTGTTTTTT
clone_size: .
d_call: .
v_call: TRBV7-6
j_call: TRBJ1-4

cdr3_aa: CSVRQGDAYNSPLHF
cdr3_nt: TGCAGCGTTCGACAGGGAGACGCCTATAATTCACCCCTCCACTTT
clone_size: many
d_call: TRBD1
v_call: TRBV29-1
j_call: TRBJ1-6